This record covers a single T cell receptor beta chain. Germline values: CDR1 ENHRY, CDR2 SYGVKD. With V trimmed by 5 bases and J by 7 bases, 3 bases remained unmatched. CDR3 length: 12 residues. This entry belongs to a study of shared clonotypes between healthy human individuals. TCRdb keeps only in-frame clones here, not all; method: immunoSEQ multiplex PCR. Of roughly 1,600,000 clones in the sample, just under 99% are singletons; the top ten hold around 0.38%. The sequenced material came from naive CD4+ T cells sorted from blood. Subset given: CD45RA+ positively selected. This sequence was found in a man aged 25 to 45 in good health. The chain has TRBV10-3 and TRBJ2-7; TRBD1 matches at 9 bases. The CDR3 nucleotides are TGTGCCATCAGTCGGACAGGGGAAGAGCAGTACTTC. This translates into CAISRTGEEQYF.